This T cell receptor beta chain is drawn from a study of CD8+CD57+ T cells in acquired aplastic anemia. Study-wide context: The average for DNA from sorted CD4+ and CD8+ cells was roughly 3 ug. General observations from the study: Found in both controls and patients were around 29 CD8+ CDR3 sequences.

This clonotype appeared a few times. Its antigen is undetermined. Genomic DNA, serving as template, underwent TCR beta VDJ and CDR3 profiling. TCRdb reanalysed the reads using MiXCR and keeps one entry per CDR3 protein. The sample has about 210,000 distinct CDR3 sequences; 61% are singletons. CDR3 length: 16 residues. V lost 3 bases to trimming and J lost 7 bases; unmatched junction nucleotides: 13. Germline V gene lookup returns CDR1 LNHDA and CDR2 SQIVND (reference sequence). This chain links TRBV19 with TRBJ2-5, with 8 bases identical to TRBD2. Sequenced sample: sorted CD4+, CD8+, or CD8+CD57+ T cells (not recorded which) from PBMCs. The TCR was taken from a human donor in good health. The CDR3 loop reads CASSIAREREKSTQYF. DNA of the CDR3: TGTGCCAGTAGTATCGCCCGGGAGCGGGAGAAGTCGACCCAGTACTTC.